One sample yielded the 21 T cell receptor beta chains listed below, sequenced in a study of cytomegalovirus exposure and HLA in healthy donors. PCR was performed using 60 Vbeta and 13 Jbeta primers. The data were produced by immunoSEQ multiplex PCR, yet TCRdb's version contains in-frame clones alone and is incomplete. The table has approximately 120,000 clones, 69% seen once. Source material: PBMCs. The receptors come from a woman aged 70-85 years in good health and CMV-seropositive.

The V call is TRBV30, the J call TRBJ1-2; weak D call: TRBD1 (6 bases). This CDR3 spans 13 amino acids. Germline loops: CDR1 GTSNPN, CDR2 SVGIG (reference sequence). The germline V and J ends were trimmed by 4 bases and 0 bases, with 9 bases remaining between them. This CDR3 is CAWTGQTNYGYTF. DNA of the CDR3: TGTGCCTGGACAGGACAGACTAACTATGGCTACACCTTC.

This clone appeared once. J is TRBJ2-1 and V is TRBV5-1; 8 nucleotides agree with TRBD1. The CDR3 is made up of 14 amino acids. Germline CDR1 and CDR2: SGHRS and YFSETQ. Losses at the gene ends were 0 bases for V and 8 bases for J; bases not matched to a gene: 4. The DNA for the CDR3 is TGCGCCAGCAGCTTGGTTGCAGGGGGCGATGAGCAGTTCTTC. Amino acids: CASSLVAGGDEQFF.

The chain uses TRBV4-2 and TRBJ2-2, with D perhaps matching TRBD1 (6 bases). CDR3 size: 15 residues. V lost 5 bases and J 1 base, leaving 11 bases between the germline ends. Germline CDR1 LGHNA, CDR2 YNFKEQ. CDR3 loop: CASSVETGNTGELFF. DNA of the CDR3: TGTGCCAGCAGCGTAGAGACAGGGAACACCGGGGAGCTGTTTTTT.

This clone was seen a few times. This sequence joins TRBV7-9 and TRBJ1-2, with 8 bases identical to TRBD1. With V trimmed by 5 bases and J by 3 bases, 2 bases remained unmatched. The CDR3 covers 13 residues. Germline V lookup: CDR1 SEHNR, CDR2 FQNEAQ (reference sequence). The CDR3 DNA follows: TGTGCCAGCAGCCCGGACAGGGACTATGGCTACACCTTC. Translated, it gives CASSPDRDYGYTF.

This clone has a handful of counts. The CDR3 DNA is TGTGCCAGCACCCGAAAGGGGCAGACACCATACAATGAGCAGTTCTTC. This sequence encodes CASTRKGQTPYNEQFF. This chain joins TRBV6-6 and TRBJ2-1; possibly TRBD1 for D (5 bases). This CDR3 spans 16 amino acids. The ends were cut back, 7 bases at V and 4 bases at J, with 20 bases in the middle. Germline assignment: CDR1 MNHNY and CDR2 SVGAGI (reference sequence).

V is TRBV9 and J is TRBJ1-1; D perhaps matches TRBD1 (6 bases). CDR3 length equals 14 residues. Trimming removed 2 bases from V and 5 bases from J, with 13 bases in between. Germline V lookup: CDR1 SGDLS, CDR2 YYNGEE. CDR3 coding DNA: TGTGCCAGCAGCGTTACAGGGTGGGAAACTGAAGCTTTCTTT. It encodes CASSVTGWETEAFF.

This clone was found once. The V and J genes are TRBV19 and TRBJ1-5; D may be TRBD1 (5 bases). V gave up 3 bases and J gave up 7 bases, with 10 bases separating them. The germline gives CDR1 LNHDA, CDR2 SQIVND (reference sequence). CDR3 size: 13 residues. This chain's CDR3 is CASSISGGQPQHF. The CDR3 bases are TGTGCCAGTAGTATCTCCGGGGGGCAGCCCCAGCATTTT. The entire variable domain, with the rest obtained from reference TRBV19 and TRBJ1-5, is as follows: DGGITQSPKYLFRKEGQNVTLSCEQNLNHDAMYWYRQDPGQGLRLIYYSQIVNDFQKGDIAEGYSVSREKKESFPLTVTSAQKNPTAFYLCASSISGGQPQHFGDGTRLSIL.

V gene TRBV6-1 combines with J gene TRBJ1-2; D ambiguous. In germline, CDR1 is MNHNS, CDR2 SASEGT. V was trimmed by 4 bases and J by 4 bases, leaving 13 bases between them. The CDR3 extends over 14 amino acids. Written as DNA, the CDR3 is TGTGCCAGCAGTGCCAGACCGGGAGTCTATGGCTACACCTTC. As protein: CASSARPGVYGYTF.

The J gene is TRBJ2-3, the V gene TRBV7-2; maybe TRBD1 (6 bases). V lost 5 bases and J lost 1, with 16 bases in between. The CDR3 loop spans 16 amino acids. CDR1 is SGHTA and CDR2 is FQGNSA in the germline V gene. The CDR3 sequence is CASSPYRDARTDTQYF. DNA of the CDR3: TGTGCCAGCAGCCCATACAGGGACGCGCGCACAGATACGCAGTATTTT.

The genes are TRBV2 and TRBJ2-7; the match to TRBD2 covers 8 bases. Trimming took 3 bases from V and 1 from J; bases not matched to a gene: 8. The CDR3 spans 16 residues. The V gene's germline CDR1 is SNHLY and CDR2 FYNNEI. In DNA form, the CDR3 reads TGTGCCAGCAGTGATGGTAGCGGGGCCTTATCCTACGAGCAGTACTTC. This encodes CASSDGSGALSYEQYF.

The chain uses TRBV29-1 and TRBJ1-5; possibly TRBD1 for D (5 bases). Trimming shortened V by 1 base and J by 4 bases, and 11 bases separated the two germline ends. Germline V CDR1 and CDR2: SQVTM, ANQGSEA. The CDR3 totals 14 residues. CDR3 loop: CSVEGGGGNQPQHF. The CDR3, as DNA: TGCAGCGTTGAAGGGGGTGGGGGGAATCAGCCCCAGCATTTT. The variable domain in full, with the rest retrieved from reference TRBV29-1 and TRBJ1-5, is SAVISQKPSRDICQRGTSLTIQCQVDSQVTMMFWYRQQPGQSLTLIATANQGSEATYESGFVIDKFPISRPNLTFSTLTVSNMSPEDSSIYLCSVEGGGGNQPQHFGDGTRLSIL.

The count of this clone is one. This chain links TRBV5-1 with TRBJ1-1; D is perhaps TRBD1 (6 bases). Germline CDR1 SGHRS, CDR2 YFSETQ. The CDR3 length is 13 residues. V was cut by 7 bases and J by 1 base, with 11 bases left in between. CDR3 sequence reads: CASGDTPNTEAFF. In DNA, the CDR3 is TGCGCCAGCGGGGACACCCCGAACACTGAAGCTTTCTTT.

About this clone: The sample has other DNA sequences that encode this CDR3 too. The rearrangement links TRBV18 to TRBJ1-1; the match to TRBD1 covers 7 bases. CDR1 is KGHSH, CDR2 LQKENI, per germline. The CDR3 sequence is 14 residues long. Germline trimming cut 3 bases from V and 4 bases from J; bases unmatched to any gene: 5. CDR3 sequence (DNA): TGTGCCAGCTCACCCCCACAGGGGTCCACTGAAGCTTTCTTT. Protein product: CASSPPQGSTEAFF.

In DNA, the CDR3 is TGTGCCAGCAGTGATACAGGGATCGGCTCTGGAAACACCATATATTTT. The encoded protein is CASSDTGIGSGNTIYF. The chain couples TRBV6-1 to TRBJ1-3, with D tentatively TRBD1 (6 bases). Germline V gives CDR1 MNHNS, CDR2 SASEGT. CDR3 length equals 16 residues. The ends were cut back, 3 bases at V and 0 bases at J, with 12 bases in the middle.

The V and J genes are TRBV20-1 and TRBJ2-7; a possible D gene is TRBD1 (6 bases). The CDR3 totals 11 residues. V was clipped by 5 bases and J by 2 bases, with 7 bases between them. The germline V gene has CDR1 DFQATT and CDR2 SNEGSKA (reference sequence). The CDR3 protein is CSARQAYEQYF. The DNA for the CDR3 is TGCAGTGCTCGACAGGCCTACGAGCAGTACTTC.

The chain is built from TRBV7-9 and TRBJ1-1; D ambiguous. Trimming left V 0 bases short and J 2 bases short, with 10 bases between. Germline V gives CDR1 SEHNR, CDR2 FQNEAQ (reference sequence). The CDR3 covers 15 residues. In DNA, the CDR3 is TGTGCCAGCAGCTTAGCGAGAGCGTCTAACACTGAAGCTTTCTTT. This translates into CASSLARASNTEAFF.

The chain is built from TRBV27 and TRBJ1-2; 9 positions agree with TRBD1. V trimming: 3 bases; J trimming: 8 bases; junction bases outside the gene matches: 13. Looked up from germline, CDR1 is MNHEY and CDR2 is SMNVEV (reference sequence). The CDR3 has 16 amino acids. The CDR3 bases are TGTGCCAGCAGTTTCCAGATTGAACAGGGGGCGAAGGGCTACACCTTC. Its translation is CASSFQIEQGAKGYTF.

The J gene is TRBJ1-2, the V gene TRBV7-8; D remains ambiguous. V was cut by 6 bases and J by 8 bases, with 19 bases left in between. Germline V gene data show CDR1 as SGHVS and CDR2 as FQNEAQ. The CDR3 has 14 amino acids. The CDR3 DNA follows: TGTGCCAGCAGTACCTCTATGTGGGCTGGCGGCTACACCTTC. This codes for CASSTSMWAGGYTF.

The rearrangement uses TRBV1 and TRBJ1-1. TRBV1 is designated a pseudogene. The CDR3 runs to 14 residues. The CDR3 sequence is CTSSHEGERTEAFF. The CDR3 DNA is TGCACCAGCAGCCACGAGGGTGAACGCACTGAAGCTTTCTTT.

V and J are TRBV5-1 and TRBJ2-2; 7 positions agree with TRBD1. Trimming cost V 3 bases and J 6 bases; bases outside gene matches: 8. CDR3 size: 15 residues. The germline V gene encodes CDR1 SGHRS and CDR2 YFSETQ. The CDR3 region is CASSSTGSMSGELFF. The CDR3 DNA sequence: TGCGCCAGCAGCTCGACAGGGAGTATGTCCGGGGAGCTGTTTTTT. The complete variable domain, with remaining parts taken from reference TRBV5-1 and TRBJ2-2, reads KAGVTQTPRYLIKTRGQQVTLSCSPISGHRSVSWYQQTPGQGLQFLFEYFSETQRNKGNFPGRFSGRQFSNSRSEMNVSTLELGDSALYLCASSSTGSMSGELFFGEGSRLTVL.

This sequence joins TRBV19 and TRBJ1-2, with 8 bases that match TRBD1. The V and J ends lost 5 bases and 8 bases, in that order; junction bases with no gene match: 13. Germline V gene lookup returns CDR1 LNHDA and CDR2 SQIVND (reference sequence). The CDR3 is 15 amino acids. The CDR3: CASSPRTGSNLGYTF. Written as DNA, the CDR3 is TGTGCCAGTAGTCCGCGGACAGGGAGCAACCTGGGCTACACCTTC.